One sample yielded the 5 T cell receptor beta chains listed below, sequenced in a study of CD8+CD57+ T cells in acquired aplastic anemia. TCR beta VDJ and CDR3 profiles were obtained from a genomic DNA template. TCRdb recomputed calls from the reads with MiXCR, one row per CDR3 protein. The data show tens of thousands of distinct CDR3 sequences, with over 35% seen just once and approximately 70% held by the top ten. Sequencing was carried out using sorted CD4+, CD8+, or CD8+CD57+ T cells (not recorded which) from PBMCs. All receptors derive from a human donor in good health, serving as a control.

The CDR3 region is CASSPGYMTEKLFF. DNA for the CDR3: TGTGCCAGCAGTCCGGGGTACATGACTGAAAAACTGTTTTTT. The J gene is TRBJ1-4, the V gene TRBV11-3; D remains unclear. Trimming pared 6 bases from V and 7 bases from J, leaving 15 bases between. The length of the CDR3 is 14 residues. CDR1 and CDR2 from the germline V gene are SGHNT and YENEEA.

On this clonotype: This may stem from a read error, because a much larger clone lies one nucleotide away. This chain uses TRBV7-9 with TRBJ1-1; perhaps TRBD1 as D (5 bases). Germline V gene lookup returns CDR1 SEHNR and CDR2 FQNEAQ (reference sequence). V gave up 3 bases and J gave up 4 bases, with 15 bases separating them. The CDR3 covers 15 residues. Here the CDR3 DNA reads TGTGCCAGCAGCTTGGCCGGGCCTGGGGGCACTGAAGCTTTCTTT. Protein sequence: CASSLAGPGGTEAFF.

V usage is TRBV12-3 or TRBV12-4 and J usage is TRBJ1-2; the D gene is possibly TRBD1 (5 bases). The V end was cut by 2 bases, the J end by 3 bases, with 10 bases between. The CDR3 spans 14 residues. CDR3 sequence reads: CASSLSPTDYGYTF. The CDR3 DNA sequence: TGTGCCAGCAGTTTAAGTCCGACAGACTATGGCTACACCTTC.

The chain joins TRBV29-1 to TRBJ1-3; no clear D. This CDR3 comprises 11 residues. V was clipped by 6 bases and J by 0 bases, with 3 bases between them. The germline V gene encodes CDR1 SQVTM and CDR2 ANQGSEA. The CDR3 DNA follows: TGCAGCGTAATCTCTGGAAACACCATATATTTT. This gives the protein CSVISGNTIYF. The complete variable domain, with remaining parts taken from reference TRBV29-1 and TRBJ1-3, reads SAVISQKPSRDICQRGTSLTIQCQVDSQVTMMFWYRQQPGQSLTLIATANQGSEATYESGFVIDKFPISRPNLTFSTLTVSNMSPEDSSIYLCSVISGNTIYFGEGSWLTVV.

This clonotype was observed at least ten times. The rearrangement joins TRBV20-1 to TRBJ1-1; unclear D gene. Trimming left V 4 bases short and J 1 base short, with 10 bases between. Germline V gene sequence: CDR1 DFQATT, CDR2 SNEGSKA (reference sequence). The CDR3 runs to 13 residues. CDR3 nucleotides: TGCAGTGCTAAAGGACCCAAGAACACTGAAGCTTTCTTT. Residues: CSAKGPKNTEAFF.